This T cell receptor (beta chain) is drawn from a study of CD8 T cells in ankylosing spondylitis. Comment on this clonotype: Its antigen is currently unknown.

As the method for making TCR beta libraries, quantitative 5'-RACE with molecular barcodes was used. TCRdb independently ran MiXCR on the 5' RACE reads; one entry per CDR3 protein. Of about 210,000 distinct CDR3 sequences listed, about 7% were seen once; the top ten hold over 12%. The CDR3 length is 14 residues. V shed 1 base and J shed 2 bases, with 9 bases lying between them. Study-wide results and caveats: Some motif variants were previously reported in reactive arthritis synovial fluid and blood. Characteristic of ankylosing spondylitis blood, it appeared, was a TCR beta motif comprising roughly 8 highly homologous variants. As reported, disease-linked clones showed significant enrichment in matched ankylosing spondylitis synovial fluid.

This sequence joins TRBV12-3 or TRBV12-4 and TRBJ2-7; D is undetermined. What was sequenced was blood, either unsorted or a sorted T cell fraction (not recorded which). The TCR comes from a male donor with ankylosing spondylitis. This CDR3 is CASSLGGITYEQYF. CDR3 nucleotide sequence: TGTGCCAGCAGTTTAGGGGGTATCACCTACGAGCAGTACTTC.